Listed here is a single T cell receptor beta chain. Its antigen remains unknown. The data stem from a study of cytomegalovirus exposure and HLA in healthy donors. General observations from the study: In a later analysis, TCR beta V- and J-gene trimming was associated with a missense DCLRE1C variant. Immune exposure information available was restricted to CMV serostatus. About 150 TCR beta chains were listed as cytomegalovirus-associated.

PCR used 60 Vbeta primers and 13 Jbeta primers. Original data processing: A follow-up analysis tallied tens of millions of unique TCR beta chains, approximately 10 million shared. Some clones are missing from TCRdb's copy, which holds only in-frame ones; the method was immunoSEQ multiplex PCR. That table furnishes V, J and clone size, whereas the DNA furnished D and trimming. This table holds roughly 90,000 clones, over 60% found once. Trimming took 5 bases from V and 2 from J, leaving 15 bases between them. CDR3 length: 15 amino acids. The germline CDR1 and CDR2 sequences are SGHVS and FQNEAQ. This chain links TRBV7-8 with TRBJ2-5, with a weak D call TRBD2 (5 bases). Source material: PBMCs. The TCR originated in a middle-aged woman in good health and CMV-seropositive. The CDR3 is CASSGSLRAQETQYF. The CDR3 bases are TGTGCCAGCAGCGGAAGCCTGAGGGCGCAAGAGACCCAGTACTTC. Complete variable domain (other parts from reference TRBV7-8 and TRBJ2-5): GAGVSQSPRYKVAKRGQDVALRCDPISGHVSLFWYQQALGQGPEFLTYFQNEAQLDKSGLPSDRFFAERPEGSVSTLKIQRTQQEDSAVYLCASSGSLRAQETQYFGPGTRLLVL.